This T cell receptor (beta chain) was recovered during a study of T-cell memory formation after mild COVID-19. Study-wide points: A second wave expanding day 15 to 37 was CD4+-biased; contracting clones were balanced.

Germline V gene lookup returns CDR1 DFQATT and CDR2 SNEGSKA (reference sequence). V was pared by 6 bases and J by 5 bases, with 13 bases of the junction left unmatched. The CDR3 totals 16 residues. TCRdb re-derived calls from the 5' RACE reads in MiXCR, one entry per CDR3 protein. The sample has 170,000 or so distinct CDR3 sequences; roughly 28% are singletons. As regards this clonotype: The target antigen is unknown.

The gene calls are TRBV20-1 and TRBJ2-2; TRBD2 matches 9 bases. This clonotype originated in an adult woman who had mild COVID-19 (a few samples of this study predate the infection). Cell type and time point are not known. Sequencing used PBMCs or a T cell subset sorted from them (not recorded which). The CDR3 here is CSAQPALAGTTGELFF. As DNA, the CDR3 is TGCAGTGCCCAACCGGCTCTAGCGGGAACTACCGGGGAGCTGTTTTTT.